This TCR beta chain comes out of a study of identical twins. Whole-study results and caveats: Conclusions came from cross-sectional statistical analysis, not from following the same donors. Modeled out-of-frame TCR alpha sharing in monozygotic twins fell below observed levels.

Regarding this clonotype: Its antigen is unidentified.

The V end lost 5 bases, the J end lost 4 bases, and 23 bases lay between the germline ends. The CDR3 is 18 residues long. The germline V gene encodes CDR1 MDHEN and CDR2 SYDVKM. TCRdb re-analysed the 5' RACE reads in MiXCR, keeping a single row per CDR3 protein. The sample consists of approximately 590,000 distinct CDR3 sequences, around 9.6% of them appearing once. These data also formed part of another study, on yellow fever vaccine responses in identical twins.

What was sequenced was PBMCs. The TCR sequence derives from a woman aged 18-29 years in good health. The genes are TRBV28 and TRBJ2-2; D is unresolved. CDR3: CASSLFLVPSSLTGELFF. The CDR3 coding sequence is TGTGCCAGCAGTCTCTTTCTCGTCCCGTCGTCGCTCACCGGGGAGCTGTTTTTT.